This T cell receptor (beta chain) emerged from a study of shared clonotypes between healthy human individuals. About the study: Contributing individuals were a couple of females and three males aged 18 to 49.

Negatively enriched CD4+ T cells were divided by CD45RA into naive and memory. The CDR3 extends over 14 amino acids. Germline V gene data show CDR1 as MDHEN and CDR2 as SYDVKM. The ends were cut back, 7 bases at V and 3 bases at J, with 16 bases in the middle. Sequencing was at deep level. Profiled with immunoSEQ multiplex PCR; TCRdb holds only in-frame clones, not every one. Of 150,000 to 200,000 clones detected, roughly 93% appear once; the ten largest clones hold 0.067%. Note on this clone: Its antigen remains unknown.

General study results and limits: Naive subsets generally exceeded memory subsets in estimated richness.

This chain links TRBV28 with TRBJ2-7; D is ambiguous. The specimen sequenced was naive CD4+ T cells sorted from blood. The subset denotes: CD45RA+ positively selected. This TCR was recovered from a woman aged 30 to 39 in good health. The CDR3 bases are TGTGCCAGCACCGCGTCATTGCGAAACTACGAGCAGTACTTC. Translating it yields CASTASLRNYEQYF.